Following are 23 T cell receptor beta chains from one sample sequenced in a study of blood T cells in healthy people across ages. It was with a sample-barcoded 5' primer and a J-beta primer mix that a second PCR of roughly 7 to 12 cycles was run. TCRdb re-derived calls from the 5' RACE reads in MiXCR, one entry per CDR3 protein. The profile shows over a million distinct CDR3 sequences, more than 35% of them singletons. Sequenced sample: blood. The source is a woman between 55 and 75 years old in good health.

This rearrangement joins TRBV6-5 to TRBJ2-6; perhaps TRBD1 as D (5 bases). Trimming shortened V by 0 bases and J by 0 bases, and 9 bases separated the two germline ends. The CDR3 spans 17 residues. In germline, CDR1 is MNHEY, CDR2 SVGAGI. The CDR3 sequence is CASSYSTDTSGANVLTF. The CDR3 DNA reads TGTGCCAGCAGTTACTCGACGGACACCTCTGGGGCCAACGTCCTGACTTTC.

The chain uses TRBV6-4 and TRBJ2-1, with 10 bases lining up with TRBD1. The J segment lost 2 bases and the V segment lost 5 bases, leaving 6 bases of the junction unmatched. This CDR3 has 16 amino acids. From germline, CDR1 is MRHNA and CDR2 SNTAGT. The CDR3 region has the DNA TGTGCCAGCAGTTGGGCGGGACAGGGGACCTACAATGAGCAGTTCTTC. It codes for CASSWAGQGTYNEQFF.

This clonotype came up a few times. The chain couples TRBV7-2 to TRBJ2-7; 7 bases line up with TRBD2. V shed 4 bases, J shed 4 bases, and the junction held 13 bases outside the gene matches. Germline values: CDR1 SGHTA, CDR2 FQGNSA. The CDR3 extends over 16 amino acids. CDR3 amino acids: CASSWETSQPCYEQYF. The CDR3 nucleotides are TGTGCCAGCAGCTGGGAGACTAGCCAACCTTGTTACGAGCAGTACTTC. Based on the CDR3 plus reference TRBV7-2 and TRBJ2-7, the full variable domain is GAGVSQSPSNKVTEKGKDVELRCDPISGHTALYWYRQSLGQGLEFLIYFQGNSAPDKSGLPSDRFSAERTGGSVSTLTIQRTQQEDSAVYLCASSWETSQPCYEQYFGPGTRLTVT.

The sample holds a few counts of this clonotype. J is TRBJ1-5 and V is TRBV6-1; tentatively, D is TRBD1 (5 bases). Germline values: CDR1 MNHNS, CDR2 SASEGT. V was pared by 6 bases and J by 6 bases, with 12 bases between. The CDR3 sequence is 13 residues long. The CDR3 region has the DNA TGTGCCAGCAGCGTGGTGGGGGGTCAGCCCCAGCATTTT. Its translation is CASSVVGGQPQHF.

The chain's CDR3 is CASRGTVGIGEQFF. The DNA for the CDR3 is TGTGCCAGCAGGGGGACAGTAGGTATCGGTGAGCAGTTCTTC. The chain combines TRBV2 with TRBJ2-1; 7 bases line up with TRBD1. This CDR3 has 14 amino acids. Germline values: CDR1 SNHLY, CDR2 FYNNEI. Trimming removed 6 bases from V and 9 bases from J; junction bases left unmatched: 11. Full variable domain (remainder filled in from reference TRBV2 and TRBJ2-1): EPEVTQTPSHQVTQMGQEVILRCVPISNHLYFYWYRQILGQKVEFLVSFYNNEISEKSEIFDDQFSVERPDGSNFTLKIRSTKLEDSAMYFCASRGTVGIGEQFFGPGTRLTVL.

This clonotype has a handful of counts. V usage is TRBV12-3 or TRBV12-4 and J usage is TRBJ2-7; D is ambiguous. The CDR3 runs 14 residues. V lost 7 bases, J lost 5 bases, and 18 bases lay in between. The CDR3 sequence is CASTLGQNGDEQYF. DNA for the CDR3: TGTGCCAGCACCCTGGGCCAAAACGGTGACGAGCAGTACTTC.

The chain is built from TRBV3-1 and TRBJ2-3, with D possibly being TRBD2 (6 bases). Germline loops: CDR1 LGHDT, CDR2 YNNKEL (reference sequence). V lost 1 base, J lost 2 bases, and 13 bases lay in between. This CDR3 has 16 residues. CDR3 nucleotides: TGTGCCAGCAGCCAAGGCCGGGAGCAGATCACAGATACGCAGTATTTT. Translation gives CASSQGREQITDTQYF.

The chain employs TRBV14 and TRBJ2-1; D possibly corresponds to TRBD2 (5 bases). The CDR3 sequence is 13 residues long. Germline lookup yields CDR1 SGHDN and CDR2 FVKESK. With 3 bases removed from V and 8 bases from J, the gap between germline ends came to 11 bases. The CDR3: CASSQRVEHEQFF. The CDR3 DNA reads TGTGCCAGCAGCCAGAGGGTCGAGCATGAGCAGTTCTTC.

The CDR3 here is CASSAGTGIYEQYF. The DNA of the CDR3 is TGTGCCAGCAGCGCCGGGACAGGGATCTACGAGCAGTACTTC. This sequence joins TRBV7-9 and TRBJ2-7, with 9 positions matching TRBD1. Germline V gene data show CDR1 as SEHNR and CDR2 as FQNEAQ (reference sequence). CDR3 size: 14 residues. The V gene end was trimmed by 5 bases and the J gene end by 3 bases; junction bases not matched to a gene: 5.

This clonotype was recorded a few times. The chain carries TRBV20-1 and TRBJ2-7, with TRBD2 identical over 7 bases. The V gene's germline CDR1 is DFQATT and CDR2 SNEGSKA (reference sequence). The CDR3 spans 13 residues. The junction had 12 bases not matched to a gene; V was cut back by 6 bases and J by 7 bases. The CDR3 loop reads CSAPIGGRGEQYF. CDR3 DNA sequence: TGCAGTGCCCCCATCGGGGGGAGGGGAGAGCAGTACTTC.

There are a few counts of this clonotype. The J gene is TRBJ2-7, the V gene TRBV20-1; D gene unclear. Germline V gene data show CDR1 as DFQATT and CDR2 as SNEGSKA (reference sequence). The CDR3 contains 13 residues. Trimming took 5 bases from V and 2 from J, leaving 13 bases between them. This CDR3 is CSARDFKPYEQYF. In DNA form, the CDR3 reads TGCAGTGCTCGCGACTTCAAACCCTACGAGCAGTACTTC.

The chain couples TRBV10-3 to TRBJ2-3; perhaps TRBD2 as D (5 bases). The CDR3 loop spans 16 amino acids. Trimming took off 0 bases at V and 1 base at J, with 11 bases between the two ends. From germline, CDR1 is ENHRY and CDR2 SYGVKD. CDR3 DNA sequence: TGTGCCATCAGTGAGTCGAGAGGGAGACGCACAGATACGCAGTATTTT. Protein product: CAISESRGRRTDTQYF.

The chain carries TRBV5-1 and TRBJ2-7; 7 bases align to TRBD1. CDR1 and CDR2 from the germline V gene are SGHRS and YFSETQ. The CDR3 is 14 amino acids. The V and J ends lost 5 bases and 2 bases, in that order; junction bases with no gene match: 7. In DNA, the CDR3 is TGCGCCAGCAGAGAACAGGGGACGACCTACGAGCAGTACTTC. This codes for CASREQGTTYEQYF.

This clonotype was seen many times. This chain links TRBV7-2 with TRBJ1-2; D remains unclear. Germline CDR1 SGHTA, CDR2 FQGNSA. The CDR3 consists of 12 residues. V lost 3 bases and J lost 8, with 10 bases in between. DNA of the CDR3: TGTGCCAGCAGCTTTCCAGGCGTCGGCTACACCTTC. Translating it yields CASSFPGVGYTF.

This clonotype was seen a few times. The CDR3 nucleotides are TGTGCCAGCAGCTTAGGCCGACATTCTCAAGAGACCCAGTACTTC. This translates into CASSLGRHSQETQYF. V usage is TRBV11-2 and J usage is TRBJ2-5; D gene uncertain. Trimming removed 1 base from V and 2 bases from J, with 11 bases in between. Germline CDR1 SGHAT, CDR2 FQNNGV. CDR3 size: 15 residues. Supplemented by reference TRBV11-2 and TRBJ2-5, the full variable domain reads EAGVAQSPRYKIIEKRQSVAFWCNPISGHATLYWYQQILGQGPKLLIQFQNNGVVDDSQLPKDRFSAERLKGVDSTLKIQPAKLEDSAVYLCASSLGRHSQETQYFGPGTRLLVL.

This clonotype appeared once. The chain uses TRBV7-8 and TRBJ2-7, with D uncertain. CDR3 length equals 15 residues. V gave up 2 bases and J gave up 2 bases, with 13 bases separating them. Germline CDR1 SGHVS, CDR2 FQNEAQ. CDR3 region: CASSLIPDGTYEQYF. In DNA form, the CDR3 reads TGTGCCAGCAGCTTAATTCCGGACGGAACCTACGAGCAGTACTTC.

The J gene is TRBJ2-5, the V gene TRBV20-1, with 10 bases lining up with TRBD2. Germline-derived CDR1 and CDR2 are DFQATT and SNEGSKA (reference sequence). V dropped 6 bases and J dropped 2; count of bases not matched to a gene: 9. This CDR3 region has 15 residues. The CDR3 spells CSAEGLADLQETQYF. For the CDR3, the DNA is TGCAGTGCGGAAGGACTAGCGGACCTACAAGAGACCCAGTACTTC.

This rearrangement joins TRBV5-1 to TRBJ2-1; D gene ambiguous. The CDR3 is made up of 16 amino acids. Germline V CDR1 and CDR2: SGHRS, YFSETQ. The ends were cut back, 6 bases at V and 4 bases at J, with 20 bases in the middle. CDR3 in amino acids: CASTATHKAYYNEQFF. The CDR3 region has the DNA TGCGCCAGCACCGCTACTCACAAAGCCTATTACAATGAGCAGTTCTTC.

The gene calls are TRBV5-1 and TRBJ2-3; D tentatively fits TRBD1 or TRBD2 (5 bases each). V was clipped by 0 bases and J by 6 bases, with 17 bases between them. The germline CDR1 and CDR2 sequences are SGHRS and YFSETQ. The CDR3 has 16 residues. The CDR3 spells CASSLVGASLADTQYF. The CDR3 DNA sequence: TGCGCCAGCAGCTTGGTCGGGGCTAGCCTAGCCGATACGCAGTATTTT.

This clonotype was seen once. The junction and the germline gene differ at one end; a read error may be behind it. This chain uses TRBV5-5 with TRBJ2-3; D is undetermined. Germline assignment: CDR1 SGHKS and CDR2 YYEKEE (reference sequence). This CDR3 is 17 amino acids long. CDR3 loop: CASTLRSLDASTDTQYF. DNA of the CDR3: TGTGCCAGCACCTTGAGGTCGCTAGATGCGAGCACAGATACGCAGTATTTT.

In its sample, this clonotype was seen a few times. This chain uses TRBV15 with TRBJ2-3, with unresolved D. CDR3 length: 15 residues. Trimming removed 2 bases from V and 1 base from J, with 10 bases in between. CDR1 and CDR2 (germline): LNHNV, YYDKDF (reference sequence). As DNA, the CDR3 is TGTGCCACCAGCAGAACTACGTTAGGCACAGATACGCAGTATTTT. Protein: CATSRTTLGTDTQYF.

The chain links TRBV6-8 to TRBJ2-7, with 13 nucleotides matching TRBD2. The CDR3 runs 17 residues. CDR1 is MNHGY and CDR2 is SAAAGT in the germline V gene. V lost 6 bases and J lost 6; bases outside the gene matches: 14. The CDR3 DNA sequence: TGTGCCAGCAGAGAACTCACTAGCGGGAGGGCCGGGTGCGAGCAGTACTTC. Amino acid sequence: CASRELTSGRAGCEQYF.

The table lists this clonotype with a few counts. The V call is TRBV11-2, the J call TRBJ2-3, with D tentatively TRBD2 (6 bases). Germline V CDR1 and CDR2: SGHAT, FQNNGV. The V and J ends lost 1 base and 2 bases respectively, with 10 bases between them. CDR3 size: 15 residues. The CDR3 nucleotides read TGTGCCAGCAGCTTAGGACCTAGCGCCACAGATACGCAGTATTTT. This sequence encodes CASSLGPSATDTQYF.